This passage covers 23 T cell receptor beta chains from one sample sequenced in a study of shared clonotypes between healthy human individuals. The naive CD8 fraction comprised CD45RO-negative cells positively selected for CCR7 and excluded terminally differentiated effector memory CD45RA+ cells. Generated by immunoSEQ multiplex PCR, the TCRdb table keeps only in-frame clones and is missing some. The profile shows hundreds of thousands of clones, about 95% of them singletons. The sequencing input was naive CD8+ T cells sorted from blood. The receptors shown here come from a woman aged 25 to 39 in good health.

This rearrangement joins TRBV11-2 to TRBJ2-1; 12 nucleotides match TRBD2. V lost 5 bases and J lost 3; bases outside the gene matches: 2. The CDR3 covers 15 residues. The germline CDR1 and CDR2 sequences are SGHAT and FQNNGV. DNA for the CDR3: TGTGCCAGCAGCGGGGGACTAGCGGGCTACAATGAGCAGTTCTTC. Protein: CASSGGLAGYNEQFF.

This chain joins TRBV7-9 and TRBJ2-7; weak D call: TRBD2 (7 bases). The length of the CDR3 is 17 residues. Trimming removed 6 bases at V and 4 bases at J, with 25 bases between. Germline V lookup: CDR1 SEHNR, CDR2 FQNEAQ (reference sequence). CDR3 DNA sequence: TGTGCCAGCAGTCCGGAGCGGGACAAGCCGTACTTTTACGAGCAGTACTTC. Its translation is CASSPERDKPYFYEQYF.

CDR3 residues: CASANYGGTIYF. As DNA, the CDR3 is TGTGCCAGCGCAAATTATGGGGGCACCATATATTTT. The chain has TRBV28 and TRBJ1-3; D is possibly TRBD1 (5 bases). V was pared by 8 bases and J by 9 bases, with 14 bases between. CDR3 length: 12 amino acids. Germline V lookup: CDR1 MDHEN, CDR2 SYDVKM.

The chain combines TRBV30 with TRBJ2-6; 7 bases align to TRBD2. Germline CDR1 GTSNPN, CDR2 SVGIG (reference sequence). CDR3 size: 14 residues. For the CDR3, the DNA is TGTGCTCTCACGGGGAGGGCTGGGGCCAACGTCCTGACTTTC. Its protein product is CALTGRAGANVLTF.

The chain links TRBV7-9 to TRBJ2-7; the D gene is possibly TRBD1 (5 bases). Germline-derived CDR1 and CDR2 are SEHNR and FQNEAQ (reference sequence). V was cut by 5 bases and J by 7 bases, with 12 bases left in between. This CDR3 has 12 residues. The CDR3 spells CASSPRVWEQYF. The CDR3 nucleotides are TGTGCCAGCAGCCCCAGGGTCTGGGAGCAGTACTTC.

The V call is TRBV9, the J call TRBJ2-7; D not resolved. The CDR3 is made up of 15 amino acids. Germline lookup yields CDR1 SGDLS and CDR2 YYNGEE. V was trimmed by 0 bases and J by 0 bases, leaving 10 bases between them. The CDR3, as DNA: TGTGCCAGCAGCGTAGATGGCAGGAGCTCCTACGAGCAGTACTTC. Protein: CASSVDGRSSYEQYF.

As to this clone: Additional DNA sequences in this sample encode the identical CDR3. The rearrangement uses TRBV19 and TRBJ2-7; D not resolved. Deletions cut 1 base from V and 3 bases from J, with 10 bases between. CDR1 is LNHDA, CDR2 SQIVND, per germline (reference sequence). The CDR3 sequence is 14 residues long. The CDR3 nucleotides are TGTGCCAGTAGTATAGGTGCCGGAGTCTACGAGCAGTACTTC. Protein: CASSIGAGVYEQYF.

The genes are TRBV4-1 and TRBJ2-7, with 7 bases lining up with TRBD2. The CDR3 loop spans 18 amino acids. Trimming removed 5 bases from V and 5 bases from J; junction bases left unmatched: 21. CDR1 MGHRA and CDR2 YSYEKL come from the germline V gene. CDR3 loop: CASSNVLERASGRNEQYF. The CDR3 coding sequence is TGCGCCAGCAGCAATGTCCTGGAAAGGGCTAGCGGCCGGAACGAGCAGTACTTC.

Here the CDR3 DNA reads TGTGCCAGCAGTTTCAGGGTCGGGAACACCATATATTTT. Translating it yields CASSFRVGNTIYF. The chain couples TRBV28 to TRBJ1-3; D might be TRBD1 (5 bases). Germline V gives CDR1 MDHEN, CDR2 SYDVKM. Deletions cut 3 bases from V and 7 bases from J, with 10 bases between. CDR3 length: 13 amino acids.

DNA for the CDR3: TGTGCCAGCAGTTTACGACAGGGCGGCGAGCAGTACTTC. This sequence encodes CASSLRQGGEQYF. V and J are TRBV28 and TRBJ2-7; 7 bases are a match to TRBD1. The junction had 4 bases not matched to a gene; V was cut back by 2 bases and J by 6 bases. The CDR3 spans 13 residues. The V gene's germline CDR1 is MDHEN and CDR2 SYDVKM.

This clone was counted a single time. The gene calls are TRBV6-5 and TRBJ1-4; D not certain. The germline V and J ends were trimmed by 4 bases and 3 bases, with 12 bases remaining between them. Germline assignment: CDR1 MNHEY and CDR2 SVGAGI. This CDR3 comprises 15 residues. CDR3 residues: CASSSLQNPNEKLFF. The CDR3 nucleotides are TGTGCCAGCAGTTCCTTACAGAACCCTAATGAAAAACTGTTTTTT.

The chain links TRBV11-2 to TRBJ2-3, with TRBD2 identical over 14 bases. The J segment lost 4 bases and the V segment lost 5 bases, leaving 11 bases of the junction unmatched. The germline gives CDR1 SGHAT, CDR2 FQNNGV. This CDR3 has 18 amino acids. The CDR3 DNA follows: TGTGCCAGCAGCCTCCGTGGGACTAGCGGGAGTAGGGCAGATACGCAGTATTTT. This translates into CASSLRGTSGSRADTQYF.

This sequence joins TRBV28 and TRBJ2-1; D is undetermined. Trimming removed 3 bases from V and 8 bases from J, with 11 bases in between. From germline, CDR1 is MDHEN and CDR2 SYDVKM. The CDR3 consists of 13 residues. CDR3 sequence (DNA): TGTGCCAGCAGTTTTGATTTGCTCGATGAGCAGTTCTTC. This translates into CASSFDLLDEQFF.

The CDR3 nucleotides are TGCGCCAGCAGCCAGAGGAGCTCCTACGAGCAGTACTTC. Translating it yields CASSQRSSYEQYF. The J gene is TRBJ2-7, the V gene TRBV4-1; no definite D call. Trimming cost V 3 bases and J 0 bases, with 6 bases left between them. Germline-derived CDR1 and CDR2 are MGHRA and YSYEKL. The CDR3 runs 13 residues.

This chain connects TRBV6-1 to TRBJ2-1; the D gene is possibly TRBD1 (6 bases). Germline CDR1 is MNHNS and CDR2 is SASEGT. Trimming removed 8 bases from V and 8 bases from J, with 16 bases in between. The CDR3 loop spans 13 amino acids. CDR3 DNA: TGTGCCAGCTGGGCAGGGGATCGGTATGAGCAGTTCTTC. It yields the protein CASWAGDRYEQFF.

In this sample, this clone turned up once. The CDR3 nucleotides are TGCAGCGTCTGGGACAGGGCTAACACTGAAGCTTTCTTT. This codes for CSVWDRANTEAFF. The chain couples TRBV29-1 to TRBJ1-1; 9 positions match TRBD1. V gave up 6 bases and J gave up 2 bases; unmatched junction bases: 4. Germline V gene lookup returns CDR1 SQVTM and CDR2 ANQGSEA. CDR3 size: 13 residues.

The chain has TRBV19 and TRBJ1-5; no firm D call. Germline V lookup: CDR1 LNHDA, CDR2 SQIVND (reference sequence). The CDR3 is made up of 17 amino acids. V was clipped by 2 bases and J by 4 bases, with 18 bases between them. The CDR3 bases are TGTGCCAGTAGTATAACCTTGCCCCGAGGGCCTAATCAGCCCCAGCATTTT. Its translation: CASSITLPRGPNQPQHF.

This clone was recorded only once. This CDR3 is CASSLFVGETQYF. The CDR3 DNA reads as TGTGCCAGCAGTTTATTTGTAGGGGAGACCCAGTACTTC. This sequence joins TRBV27 and TRBJ2-5, with D unclear. The CDR3 loop spans 13 amino acids. V lost 1 base, J lost 5 bases, and 8 bases lay in between. Germline CDR1 is MNHEY and CDR2 is SMNVEV (reference sequence).

CDR3 loop: CASSSNYRVPNTEAFF. CDR3 nucleotides: TGTGCCAGCAGTTCCAATTACAGGGTTCCGAACACTGAAGCTTTCTTT. This sequence joins TRBV28 and TRBJ1-1; the D gene is possibly TRBD1 (6 bases). Germline V gene lookup returns CDR1 MDHEN and CDR2 SYDVKM. The V gene lost 4 bases and the J gene lost 1 base, with 16 bases spanning the gap. The CDR3 is 16 residues long.

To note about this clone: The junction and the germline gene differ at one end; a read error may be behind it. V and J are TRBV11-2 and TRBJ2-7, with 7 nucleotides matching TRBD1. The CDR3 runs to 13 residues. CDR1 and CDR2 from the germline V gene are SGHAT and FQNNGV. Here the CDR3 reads CAGSRTGDYEQYF. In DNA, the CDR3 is TGTGCCGGCAGTCGAACAGGGGACTACGAGCAGTACTTC.

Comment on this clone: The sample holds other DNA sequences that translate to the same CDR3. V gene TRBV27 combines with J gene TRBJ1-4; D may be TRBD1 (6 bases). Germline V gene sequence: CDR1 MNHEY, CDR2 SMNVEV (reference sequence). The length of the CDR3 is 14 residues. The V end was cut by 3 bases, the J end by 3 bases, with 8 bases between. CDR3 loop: CASSLQGSNEKLFF. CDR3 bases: TGTGCCAGCAGTTTGCAGGGGTCTAATGAAAAACTGTTTTTT.

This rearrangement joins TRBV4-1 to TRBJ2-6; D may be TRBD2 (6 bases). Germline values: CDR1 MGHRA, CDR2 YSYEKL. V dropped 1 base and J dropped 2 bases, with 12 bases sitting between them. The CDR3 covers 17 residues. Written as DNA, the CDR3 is TGCGCCAGCAGCCAAGGATCGGCGGGGCCTGGGGCCAACGTCCTGACTTTC. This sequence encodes CASSQGSAGPGANVLTF.

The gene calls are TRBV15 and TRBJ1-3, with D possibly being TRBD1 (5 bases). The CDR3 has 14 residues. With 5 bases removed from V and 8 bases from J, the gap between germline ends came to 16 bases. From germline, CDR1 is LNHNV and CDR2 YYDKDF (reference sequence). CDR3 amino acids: CATSLPRGGDTIYF. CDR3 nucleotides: TGTGCCACCAGCCTCCCCCGCGGGGGGGACACCATATATTTT.